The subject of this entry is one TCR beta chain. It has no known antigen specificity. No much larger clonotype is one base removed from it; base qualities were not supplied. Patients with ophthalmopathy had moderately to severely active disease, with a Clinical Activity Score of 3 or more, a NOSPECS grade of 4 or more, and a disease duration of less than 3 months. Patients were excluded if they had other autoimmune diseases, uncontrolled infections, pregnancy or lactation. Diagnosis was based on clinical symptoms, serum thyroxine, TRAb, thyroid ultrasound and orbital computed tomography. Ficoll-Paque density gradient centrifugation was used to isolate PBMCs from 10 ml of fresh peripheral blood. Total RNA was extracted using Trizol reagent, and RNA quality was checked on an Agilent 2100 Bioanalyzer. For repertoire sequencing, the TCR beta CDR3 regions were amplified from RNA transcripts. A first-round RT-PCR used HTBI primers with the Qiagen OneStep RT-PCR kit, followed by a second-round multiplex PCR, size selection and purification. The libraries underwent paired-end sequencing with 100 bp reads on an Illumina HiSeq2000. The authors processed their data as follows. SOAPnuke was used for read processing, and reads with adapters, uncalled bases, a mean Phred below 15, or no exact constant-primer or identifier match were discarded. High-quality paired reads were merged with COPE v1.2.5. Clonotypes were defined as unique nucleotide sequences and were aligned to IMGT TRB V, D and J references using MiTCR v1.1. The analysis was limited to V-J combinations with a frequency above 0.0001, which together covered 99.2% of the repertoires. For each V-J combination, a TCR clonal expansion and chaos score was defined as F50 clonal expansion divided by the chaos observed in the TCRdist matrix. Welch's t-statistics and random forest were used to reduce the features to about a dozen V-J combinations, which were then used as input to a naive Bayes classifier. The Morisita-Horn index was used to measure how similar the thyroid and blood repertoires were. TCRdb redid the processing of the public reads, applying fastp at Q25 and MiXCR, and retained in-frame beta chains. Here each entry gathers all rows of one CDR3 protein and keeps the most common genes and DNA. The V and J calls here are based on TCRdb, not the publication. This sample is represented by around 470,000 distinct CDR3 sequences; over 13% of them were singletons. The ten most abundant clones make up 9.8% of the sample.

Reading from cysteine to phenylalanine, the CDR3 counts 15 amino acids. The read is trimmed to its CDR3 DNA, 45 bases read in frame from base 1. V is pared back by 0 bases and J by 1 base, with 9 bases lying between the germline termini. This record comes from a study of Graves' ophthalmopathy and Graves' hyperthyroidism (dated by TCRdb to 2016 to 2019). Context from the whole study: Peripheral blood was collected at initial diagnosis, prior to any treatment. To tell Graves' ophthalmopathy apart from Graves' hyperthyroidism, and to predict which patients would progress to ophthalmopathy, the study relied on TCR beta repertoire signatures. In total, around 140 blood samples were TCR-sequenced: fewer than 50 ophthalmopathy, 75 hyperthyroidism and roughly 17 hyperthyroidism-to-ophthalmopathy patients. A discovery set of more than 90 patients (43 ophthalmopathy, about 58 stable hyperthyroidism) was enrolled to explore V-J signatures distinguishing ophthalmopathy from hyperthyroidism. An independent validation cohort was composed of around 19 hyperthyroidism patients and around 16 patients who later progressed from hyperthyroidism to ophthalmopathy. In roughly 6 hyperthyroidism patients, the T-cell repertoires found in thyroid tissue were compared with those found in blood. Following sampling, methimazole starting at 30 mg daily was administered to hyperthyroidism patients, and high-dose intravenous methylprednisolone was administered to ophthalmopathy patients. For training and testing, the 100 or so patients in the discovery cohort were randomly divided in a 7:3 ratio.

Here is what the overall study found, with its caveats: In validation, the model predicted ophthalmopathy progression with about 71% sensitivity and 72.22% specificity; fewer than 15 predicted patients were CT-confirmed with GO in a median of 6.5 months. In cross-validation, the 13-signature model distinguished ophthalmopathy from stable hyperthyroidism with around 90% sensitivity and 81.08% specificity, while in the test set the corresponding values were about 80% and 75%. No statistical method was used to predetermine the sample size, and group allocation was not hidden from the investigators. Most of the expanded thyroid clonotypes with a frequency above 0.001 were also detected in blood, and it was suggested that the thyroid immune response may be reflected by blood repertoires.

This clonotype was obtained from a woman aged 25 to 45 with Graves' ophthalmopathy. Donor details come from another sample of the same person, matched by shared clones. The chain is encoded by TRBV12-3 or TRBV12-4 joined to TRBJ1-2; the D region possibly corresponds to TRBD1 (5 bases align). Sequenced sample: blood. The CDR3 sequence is CASSLAGPNNYGYTF. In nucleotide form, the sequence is TGTGCCAGCAGTTTAGCGGGACCGAATAACTATGGCTACACCTTC.